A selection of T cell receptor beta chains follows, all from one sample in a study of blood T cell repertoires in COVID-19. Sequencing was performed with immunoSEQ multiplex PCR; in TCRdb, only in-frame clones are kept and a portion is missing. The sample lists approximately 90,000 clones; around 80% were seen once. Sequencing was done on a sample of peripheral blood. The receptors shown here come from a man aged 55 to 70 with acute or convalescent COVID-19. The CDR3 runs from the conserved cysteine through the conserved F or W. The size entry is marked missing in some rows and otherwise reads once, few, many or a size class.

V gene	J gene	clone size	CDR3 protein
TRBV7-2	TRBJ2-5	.	CASSGTSLGETQYF
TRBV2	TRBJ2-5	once	CASSDGETQYF
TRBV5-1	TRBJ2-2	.	CASSFYPGNTGELFF
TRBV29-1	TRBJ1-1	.	CSVERAGGATEAFF
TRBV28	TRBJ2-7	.	CASTTNRGYAYEQYF
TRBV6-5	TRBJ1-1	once	CASSYSIRTAWEAFF
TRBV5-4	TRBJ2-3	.	CASRNPTQGNTQYF
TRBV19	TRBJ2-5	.	CASSIDLVQQETQYF
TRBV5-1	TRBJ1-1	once	CASSRGTANTEAFF
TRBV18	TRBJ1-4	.	CASSRDLSNLNEKLFF
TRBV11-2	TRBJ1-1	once	CASSFRSEAFF
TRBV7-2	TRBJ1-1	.	CASSFKLTEAFF
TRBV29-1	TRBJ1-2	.	CSVQTGFNYGYTF
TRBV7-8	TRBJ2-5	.	CASSLAFGTGYSETQYF
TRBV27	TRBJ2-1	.	CASSFRDRGSYSEQFF
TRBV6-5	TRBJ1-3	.	CASIPVSLSGNTIYF
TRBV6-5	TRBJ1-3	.	CASSYGQGSGNTIYF
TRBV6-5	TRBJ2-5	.	CASSYGSSRETQYF
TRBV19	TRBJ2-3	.	CASSIGGGSDTQYF
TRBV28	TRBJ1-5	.	CASSSLSGSNQPQHF
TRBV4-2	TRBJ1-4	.	CASSQLSGGDSEKLFF
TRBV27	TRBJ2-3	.	CASWRLAGEGTDTQYF
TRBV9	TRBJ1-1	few	CASSGGDFEAFF
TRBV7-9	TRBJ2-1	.	CAIPGLAGSTVVF
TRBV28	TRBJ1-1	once	CASSLPTGAMNTEAFF
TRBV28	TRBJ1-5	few	CASSRGNQPQHF
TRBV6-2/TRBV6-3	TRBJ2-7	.	CASSYRWAWEQYF
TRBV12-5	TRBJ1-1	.	CASGLPTGHTEAFF
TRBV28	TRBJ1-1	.	CASSLGAGRVASGMNTEAFF
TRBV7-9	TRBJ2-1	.	CAKGASGGNEQFF
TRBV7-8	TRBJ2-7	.	CASSLGENRVYEQYF